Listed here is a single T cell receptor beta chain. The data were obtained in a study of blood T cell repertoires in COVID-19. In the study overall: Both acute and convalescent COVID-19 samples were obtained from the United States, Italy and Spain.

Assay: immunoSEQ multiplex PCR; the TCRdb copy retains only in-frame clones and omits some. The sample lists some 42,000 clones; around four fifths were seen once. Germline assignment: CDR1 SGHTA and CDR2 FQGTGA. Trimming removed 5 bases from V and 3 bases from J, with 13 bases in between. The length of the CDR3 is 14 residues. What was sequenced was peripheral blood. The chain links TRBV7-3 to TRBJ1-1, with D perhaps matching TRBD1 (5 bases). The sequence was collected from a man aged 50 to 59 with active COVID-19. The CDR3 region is CASSASGGDTEAFF. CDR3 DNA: TGTGCCAGCAGCGCTTCCGGGGGGGACACTGAAGCTTTCTTT.